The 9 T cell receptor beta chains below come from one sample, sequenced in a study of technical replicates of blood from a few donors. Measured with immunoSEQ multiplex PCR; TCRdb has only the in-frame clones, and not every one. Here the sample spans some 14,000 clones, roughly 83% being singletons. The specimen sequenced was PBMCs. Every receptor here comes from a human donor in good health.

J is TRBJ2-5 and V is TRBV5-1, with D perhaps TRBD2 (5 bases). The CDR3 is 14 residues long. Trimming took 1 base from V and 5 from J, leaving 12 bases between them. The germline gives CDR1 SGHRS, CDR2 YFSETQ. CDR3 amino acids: CASSLIEGRETQYF. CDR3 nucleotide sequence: TGCGCCAGCAGCTTGATTGAGGGCCGGGAGACCCAGTACTTC. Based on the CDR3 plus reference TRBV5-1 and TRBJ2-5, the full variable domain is KAGVTQTPRYLIKTRGQQVTLSCSPISGHRSVSWYQQTPGQGLQFLFEYFSETQRNKGNFPGRFSGRQFSNSRSEMNVSTLELGDSALYLCASSLIEGRETQYFGPGTRLLVL.

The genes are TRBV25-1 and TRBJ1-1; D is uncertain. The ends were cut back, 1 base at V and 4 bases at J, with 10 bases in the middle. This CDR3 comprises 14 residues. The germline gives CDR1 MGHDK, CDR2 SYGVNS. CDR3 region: CASSEFGEATEAFF. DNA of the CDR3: TGTGCCAGCAGTGAATTTGGGGAGGCCACTGAAGCTTTCTTT.

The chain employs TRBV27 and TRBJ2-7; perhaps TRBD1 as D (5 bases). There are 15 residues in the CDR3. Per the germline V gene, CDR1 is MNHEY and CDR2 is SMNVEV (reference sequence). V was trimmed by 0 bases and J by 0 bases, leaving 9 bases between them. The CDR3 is CASSLSGPGSYEQYF. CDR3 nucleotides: TGTGCCAGCAGTTTATCGGGGCCGGGCTCCTACGAGCAGTACTTC.

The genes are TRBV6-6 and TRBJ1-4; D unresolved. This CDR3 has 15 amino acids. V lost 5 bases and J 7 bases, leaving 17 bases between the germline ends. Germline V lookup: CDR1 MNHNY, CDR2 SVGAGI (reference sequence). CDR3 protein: CASSQGRESGEKLFF. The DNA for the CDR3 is TGTGCCAGCAGTCAAGGACGGGAGAGTGGTGAAAAACTGTTTTTT.

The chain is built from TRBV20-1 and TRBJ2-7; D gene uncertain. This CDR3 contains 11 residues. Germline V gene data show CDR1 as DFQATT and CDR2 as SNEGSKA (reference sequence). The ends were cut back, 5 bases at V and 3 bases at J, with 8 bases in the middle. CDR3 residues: CSAPDNYEQYF. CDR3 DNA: TGCAGTGCTCCCGACAACTACGAGCAGTACTTC.

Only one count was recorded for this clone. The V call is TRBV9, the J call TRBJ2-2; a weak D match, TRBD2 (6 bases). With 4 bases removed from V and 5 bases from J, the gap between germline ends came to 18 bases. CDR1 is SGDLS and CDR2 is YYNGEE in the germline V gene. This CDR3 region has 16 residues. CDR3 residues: CASSPTPRGATGELFF. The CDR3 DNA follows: TGTGCCAGCAGCCCCACCCCCCGCGGGGCTACCGGGGAGCTGTTTTTT.

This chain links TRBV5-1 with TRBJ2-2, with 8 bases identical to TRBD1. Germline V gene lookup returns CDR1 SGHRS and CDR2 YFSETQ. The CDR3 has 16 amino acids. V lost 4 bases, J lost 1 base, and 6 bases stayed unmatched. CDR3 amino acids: CASSTGTGMNTGELFF. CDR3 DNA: TGCGCCAGCAGCACCGGGACAGGAATGAACACCGGGGAGCTGTTTTTT.

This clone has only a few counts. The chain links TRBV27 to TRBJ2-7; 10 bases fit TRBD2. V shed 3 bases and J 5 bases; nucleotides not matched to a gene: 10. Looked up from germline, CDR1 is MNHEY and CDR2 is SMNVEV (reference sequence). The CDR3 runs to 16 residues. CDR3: CASSFQKAGGPDEQYF. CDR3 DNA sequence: TGTGCCAGCAGTTTCCAGAAAGCGGGAGGGCCAGACGAGCAGTACTTC.

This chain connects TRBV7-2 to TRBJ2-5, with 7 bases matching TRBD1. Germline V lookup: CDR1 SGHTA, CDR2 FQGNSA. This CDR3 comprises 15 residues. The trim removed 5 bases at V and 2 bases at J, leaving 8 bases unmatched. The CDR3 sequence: CASSPQGNRQETQYF. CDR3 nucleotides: TGTGCCAGCAGCCCACAGGGGAATAGACAAGAGACCCAGTACTTC.